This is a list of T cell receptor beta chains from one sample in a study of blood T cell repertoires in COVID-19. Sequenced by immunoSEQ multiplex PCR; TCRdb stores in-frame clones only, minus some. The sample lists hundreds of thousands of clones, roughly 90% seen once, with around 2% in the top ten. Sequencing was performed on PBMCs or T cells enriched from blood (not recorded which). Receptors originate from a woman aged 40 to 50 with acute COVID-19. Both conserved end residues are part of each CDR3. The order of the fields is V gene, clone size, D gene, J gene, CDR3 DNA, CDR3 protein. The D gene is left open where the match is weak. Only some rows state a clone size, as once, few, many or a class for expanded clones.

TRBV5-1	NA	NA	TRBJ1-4	TGCGCCAGCAGCCCCCGGCGGCTCGGGGATCATAATAATGAAAAACTGTTTTTT	CASSPRRLGDHNNEKLFF
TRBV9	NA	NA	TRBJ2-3	TGTGCCAGCAGCTTGGGGGGGGGCGCAGATACGCAGTATTTT	CASSLGGGADTQYF
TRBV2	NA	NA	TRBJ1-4	TGTGCCAGCAGCAGGGGAGTAGACGAAAAACTGTTTTTT	CASSRGVDEKLFF
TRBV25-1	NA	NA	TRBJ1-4	TGTGCCAGCTTTTCCCGGAGGGGAAAACTGTTTTTT	CASFSRRGKLFF
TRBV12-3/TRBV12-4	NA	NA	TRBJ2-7	TGTGCCAGCAGTGGGGACAACTACGAGCAGTACTTC	CASSGDNYEQYF
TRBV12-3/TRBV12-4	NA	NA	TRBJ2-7	TGTGCCAGCAGTTTAAGGGACACCTACGAGCAGTACTTC	CASSLRDTYEQYF
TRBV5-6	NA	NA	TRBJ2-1	TGTGCCAGCAGCTTGGTGAAAGGGGCGTACAATGAGCAGTTCTTC	CASSLVKGAYNEQFF
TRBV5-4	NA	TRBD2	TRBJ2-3	TGTGCCAGCAGCTTGAGACTAGCGGCAAACACAGATACGCAGTATTTT	CASSLRLAANTDTQYF
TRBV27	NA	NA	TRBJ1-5	TGTGCCAGCAGTCCAGGGTACCGCTATAGCAATCAGCCCCAGCATTTT	CASSPGYRYSNQPQHF
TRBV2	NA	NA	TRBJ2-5	TGTGCCAGCGCCTCAGGTGGGGGCCCCCAAGAGACCCAGTACTTC	CASASGGGPQETQYF
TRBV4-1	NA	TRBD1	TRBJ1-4	TGCGCCAGCAGCCACTCGGGACAGGGGGTGAGGGAAAAACTGTTTTTT	CASSHSGQGVREKLFF
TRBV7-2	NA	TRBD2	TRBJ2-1	TGTGCCAGCAGTCCAAGCGGGAACTCCTACAATGAGCAGTTCTTC	CASSPSGNSYNEQFF
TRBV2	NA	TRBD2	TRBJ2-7	TGTGCCAGCCAACCCCTAGCGGGGGGACCCCTGCAGCAGTACTTC	CASQPLAGGPLQQYF
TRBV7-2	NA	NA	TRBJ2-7	TGTGCCAGCAGCAGGAGTCCGGTGGAGCAGTACTTC	CASSRSPVEQYF
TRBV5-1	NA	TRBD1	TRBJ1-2	TGCGCCAGCAGCTTTGAAGGGAATGACAGGGTCGGCGGCTACACCTTC	CASSFEGNDRVGGYTF
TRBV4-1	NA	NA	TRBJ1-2	TGCGCCAGCAGCCAAGAGGGGCTTCAAAGGGATGGCTACACCTTC	CASSQEGLQRDGYTF
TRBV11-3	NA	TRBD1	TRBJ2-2	TGTGCCAGCAGCTTAGACACTCTCGGGACAGACACCGGGGAGCTGTTTTTT	CASSLDTLGTDTGELFF
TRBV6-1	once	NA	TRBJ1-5	TGTGCCAGCAGTGAAGGTCCTTATCAGCCCCAGCATTTT	CASSEGPYQPQHF
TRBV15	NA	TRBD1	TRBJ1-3	TGTGCCACCCAACCGACAGGGGGCCAGGGAAACACCATATATTTT	CATQPTGGQGNTIYF
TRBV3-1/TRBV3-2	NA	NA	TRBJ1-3	TGTGCCAGCAGCCAGACGACAGGTGGAGGAGGAAACACCATATATTTT	CASSQTTGGGGNTIYF
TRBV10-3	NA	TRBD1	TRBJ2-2	TGTGCCATCAGTGCACAGGGGTGGGGGACCGGGGAGCTGTTTTTT	CAISAQGWGTGELFF
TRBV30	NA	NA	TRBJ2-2	TGTGCCTGGAGATTCGGGGGTACCGGGGAGCTGTTTTTT	CAWRFGGTGELFF
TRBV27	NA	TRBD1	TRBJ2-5	TGTGCCAGCAGTCTTGGACAGGGTCGCGAGACCCAGTACTTC	CASSLGQGRETQYF
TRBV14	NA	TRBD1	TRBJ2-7	TGTGCCAGCAGTCGACAGGGGGGAAGGTCCTATGAGCAGTACTTC	CASSRQGGRSYEQYF
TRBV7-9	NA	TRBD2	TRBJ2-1	TGTGCCAGCAGCCCCCCAGGACTAGCGGCCGGTGAGCAGTTCTTC	CASSPPGLAAGEQFF
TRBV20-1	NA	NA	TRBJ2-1	TGCAGTGCTACGGGGTCTGGGGAGCAGTTCTTC	CSATGSGEQFF
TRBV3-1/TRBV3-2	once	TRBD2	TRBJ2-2	TGTGCCAGCAGCCAAGTGGGTGGAGCGGGGCACACCGGGGAGCTGTTTTTT	CASSQVGGAGHTGELFF
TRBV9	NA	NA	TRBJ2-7	TGTGCCAGCAGCGTAAGCCATTGGACAATCGAGCAGTACTTC	CASSVSHWTIEQYF
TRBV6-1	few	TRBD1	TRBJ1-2	TGTGCCAGCAGTGGACAGGGGAATATAAGGCTACATTCAGGCTACACCTTC	CASSGQGNIRLHSGYTF
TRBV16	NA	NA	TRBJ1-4	TGTGCCAGCAGCCAATCGGGGCACGCAACTAATGAAAAACTGTTTTTT	CASSQSGHATNEKLFF
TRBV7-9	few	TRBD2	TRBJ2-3	TGTGCCAGCAGCCGTAGCGGGTCTCAAGATACGCAGTATTTT	CASSRSGSQDTQYF
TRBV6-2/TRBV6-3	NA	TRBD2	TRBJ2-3	TGTGCCAGCAGCTGGACTAGCGGGGGGGCAGATACGCAGTATTTT	CASSWTSGGADTQYF
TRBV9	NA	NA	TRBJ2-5	TGTGCCAGCAGCGTAGGTATAATTCGGAGGGGGCGGGATGCTTCGGAGACCCAGTACTTC	CASSVGIIRRGRDASETQYF
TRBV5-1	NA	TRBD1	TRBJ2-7	TGCGCCAGCAGCTTGACAGGGGGCGGGTACGAGCAGTACTTC	CASSLTGGGYEQYF
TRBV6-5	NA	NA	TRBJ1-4	TGTGCCAGCAGTTACGCACTTGCAACTAATGAAAAACTGTTTTTT	CASSYALATNEKLFF
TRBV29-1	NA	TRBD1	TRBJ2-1	TGCAGCGCCTCTCCACCGGGACAGGGGAACAATGAGCAGTTCTTC	CSASPPGQGNNEQFF
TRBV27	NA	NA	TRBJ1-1	TGTGCCAGCAGTTTATTTTTTAGACTCCGCGGGGGCACTGAAGCTTTCTTT	CASSLFFRLRGGTEAFF
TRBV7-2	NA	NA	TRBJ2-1	TGTGCCAGCAGCCGTCACGAGGACTACAATGAGCAGTTCTTC	CASSRHEDYNEQFF
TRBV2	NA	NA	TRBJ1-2	TGTGCCAGCAGGGTTGCCGGGGGTAACTATGGCTACACCTTC	CASRVAGGNYGYTF
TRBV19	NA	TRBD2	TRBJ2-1	TGTGCCAGTACCTGGGAGAGCGGGGGGCTCAATGAGCAGTTCTTC	CASTWESGGLNEQFF
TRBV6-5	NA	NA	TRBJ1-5	TGTGCAACCCGGCACAGTCACAATCAGCCCCAGCATTTT	CATRHSHNQPQHF
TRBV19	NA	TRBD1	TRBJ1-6	TGTGCCAGTAGGGCGACAGGGACCAATTCACCCCTCCACTTT	CASRATGTNSPLHF
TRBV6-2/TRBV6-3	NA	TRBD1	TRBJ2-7	TGTGCCAGCAGTTACCCCGGGGACAGTCCTTACCAGCAGTACTTC	CASSYPGDSPYQQYF
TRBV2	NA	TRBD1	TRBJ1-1	TGTGCCGCAACCGGGACAGGGTTTGTTATCACTGAAGCTTTCTTT	CAATGTGFVITEAFF
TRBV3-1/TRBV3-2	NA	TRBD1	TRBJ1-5	TGTGCCAGCAGCCAAACAGGGGGAAGCAATCAGCCCCAGCATTTT	CASSQTGGSNQPQHF
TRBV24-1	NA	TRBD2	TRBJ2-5	TGTGCCACCAGTGAACCCTCACTAGCGGGGGGCGGAGAGACCCAGTACTTC	CATSEPSLAGGGETQYF
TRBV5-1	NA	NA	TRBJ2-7	TGCGCCAGCAGCCCAGAACTAGGCTACGAGCAGTACTTC	CASSPELGYEQYF
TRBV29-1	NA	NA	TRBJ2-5	TGCAGCGTTGAAGCCTCTGAGTCCCTAGAGACCCAGTACTTC	CSVEASESLETQYF
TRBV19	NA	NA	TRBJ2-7	TGTGCCAGTAGTCCCGAAAGCACCTACGAGCAGTACTTC	CASSPESTYEQYF
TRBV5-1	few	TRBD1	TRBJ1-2	TGCGCCAGCAGCCCGGTTCTCACGACAGGGGGCTATGGCTACACCTTC	CASSPVLTTGGYGYTF
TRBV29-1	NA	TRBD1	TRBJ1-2	TGCAGCGTTGAATCGGAGGGGGCACGTGGCTACACCTTC	CSVESEGARGYTF
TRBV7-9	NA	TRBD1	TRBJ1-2	TGTGCCAGCAGCAATCGACAGGGACATGGCTACACCTTC	CASSNRQGHGYTF
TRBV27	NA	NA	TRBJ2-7	TGTGCCAGCAGTCCCCGCCGGGGAAGCTACGAGCAGTACTTC	CASSPRRGSYEQYF